The entry below gives a single T cell receptor (beta chain) sequence along with its context. As yet, its antigen is unknown. The CDR3 is 14 residues long. Deletions cut 2 bases from V and 4 bases from J, with 8 bases between. Per germline, CDR1 MNHEY and CDR2 SMNVEV (reference sequence). The protocol was immunoSEQ multiplex PCR, while the TCRdb copy is restricted to in-frame clones and leaves out a portion. Of nearly 600,000 clones listed, around 95% are singletons. Naivety among CD8 cells was defined by CD45RO negativity and positive CCR7 selection, thereby excluding terminally differentiated effector memory CD45RA+ cells. The healthy adult donors were HIV-negative and reported no recent acute infections or vaccinations. This sample stems from a study of shared clonotypes between healthy human individuals. Whole-study context: Plates per donor: three CD4 naive, three CD4 memory, two CD8 naive, one CD8 memory. General study points: Sorted-subset sequencing was shown by rarefaction to be incomplete despite large depth. Expectations were that clonotype sharing among donors would be affected by sequencing depth.

This clonotype originated in a woman aged 25 to 39 in good health. V and J are TRBV27 and TRBJ2-2, with D hard to call. Sequenced input: naive CD8+ T cells sorted from blood. The CDR3: CASSLGFGTGELFF. The CDR3 DNA follows: TGTGCCAGCAGTTTAGGGTTCGGCACCGGGGAGCTGTTTTTT.